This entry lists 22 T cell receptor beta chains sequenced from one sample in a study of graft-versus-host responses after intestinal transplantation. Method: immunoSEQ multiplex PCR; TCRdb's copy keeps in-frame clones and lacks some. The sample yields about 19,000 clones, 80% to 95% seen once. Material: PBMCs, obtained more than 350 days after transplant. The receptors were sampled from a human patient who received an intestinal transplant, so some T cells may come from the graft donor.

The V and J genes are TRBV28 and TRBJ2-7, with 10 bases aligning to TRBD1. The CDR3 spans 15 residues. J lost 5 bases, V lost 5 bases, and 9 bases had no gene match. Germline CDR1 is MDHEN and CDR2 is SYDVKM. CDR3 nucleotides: TGTGCCAGCAGTCCTACCGGGACAGGGGACGACGAGCAGTACTTC. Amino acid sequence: CASSPTGTGDDEQYF.

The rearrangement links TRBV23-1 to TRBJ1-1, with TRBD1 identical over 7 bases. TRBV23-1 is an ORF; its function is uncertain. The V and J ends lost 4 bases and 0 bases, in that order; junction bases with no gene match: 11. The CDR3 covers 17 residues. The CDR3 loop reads CASSLSTGISMNTEAFF. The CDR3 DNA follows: TGCGCCAGCAGTCTCTCGACAGGGATAAGTATGAACACTGAAGCTTTCTTT.

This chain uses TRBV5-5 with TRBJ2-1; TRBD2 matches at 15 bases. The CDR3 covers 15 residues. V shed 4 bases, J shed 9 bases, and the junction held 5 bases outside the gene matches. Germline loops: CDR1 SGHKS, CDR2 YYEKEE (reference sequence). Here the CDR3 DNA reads TGTGCCAGCAGCAGGACTAGCGGGGGGGCCGGTGAGCAGTTCTTC. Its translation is CASSRTSGGAGEQFF.

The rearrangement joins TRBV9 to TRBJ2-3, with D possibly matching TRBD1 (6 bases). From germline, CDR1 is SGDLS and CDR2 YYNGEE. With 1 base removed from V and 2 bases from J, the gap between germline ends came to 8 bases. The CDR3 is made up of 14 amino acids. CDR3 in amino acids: CASSVWTDTDTQYF. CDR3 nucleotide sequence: TGTGCCAGCAGCGTATGGACAGACACAGATACGCAGTATTTT.

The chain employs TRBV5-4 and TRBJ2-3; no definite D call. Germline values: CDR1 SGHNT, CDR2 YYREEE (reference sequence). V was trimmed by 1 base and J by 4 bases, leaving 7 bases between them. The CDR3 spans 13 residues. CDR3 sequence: CASSLPLADTQYF. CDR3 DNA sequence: TGTGCCAGCAGCTTGCCCCTAGCAGATACGCAGTATTTT.

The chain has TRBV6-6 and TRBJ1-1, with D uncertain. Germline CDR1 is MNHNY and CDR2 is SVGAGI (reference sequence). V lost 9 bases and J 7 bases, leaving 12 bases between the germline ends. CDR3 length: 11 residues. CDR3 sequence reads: CASSQTLEAFF. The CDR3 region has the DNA TGTGCCAGTTCTCAGACACTTGAAGCTTTCTTT.

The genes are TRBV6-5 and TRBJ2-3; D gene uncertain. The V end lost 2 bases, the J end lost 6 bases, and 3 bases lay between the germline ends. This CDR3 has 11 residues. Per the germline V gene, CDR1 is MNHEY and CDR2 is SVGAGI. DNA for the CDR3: TGTGCCAGCAGTTACGGGGATACGCAGTATTTT. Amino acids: CASSYGDTQYF.

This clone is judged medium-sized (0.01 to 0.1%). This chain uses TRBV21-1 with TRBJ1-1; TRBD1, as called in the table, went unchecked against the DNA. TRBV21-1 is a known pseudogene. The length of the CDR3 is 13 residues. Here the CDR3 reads CASSKAGGTEAFF. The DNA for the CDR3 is TGTGCCAGCAGCAAAGCAGGGGGCACTGAAGCTTTCTTT.

The DNA of the CDR3 is TGTGCCAGCAGTGAAAGCGGCGGGGGGGCCGGGGAGCTGTTTTTT. Residues: CASSESGGGAGELFF. The V call is TRBV6-1, the J call TRBJ2-2; 9 nucleotides match TRBD2. V shed 2 bases, J shed 6 bases, and the junction held 4 bases outside the gene matches. The germline V gene encodes CDR1 MNHNS and CDR2 SASEGT. The CDR3 extends over 15 amino acids.

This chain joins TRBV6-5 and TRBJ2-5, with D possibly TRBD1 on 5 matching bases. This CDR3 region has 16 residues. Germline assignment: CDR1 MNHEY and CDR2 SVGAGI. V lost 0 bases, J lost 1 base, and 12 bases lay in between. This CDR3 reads CASSYSTGATQETQYF. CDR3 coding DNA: TGTGCCAGCAGTTACTCGACTGGGGCTACCCAAGAGACCCAGTACTTC.

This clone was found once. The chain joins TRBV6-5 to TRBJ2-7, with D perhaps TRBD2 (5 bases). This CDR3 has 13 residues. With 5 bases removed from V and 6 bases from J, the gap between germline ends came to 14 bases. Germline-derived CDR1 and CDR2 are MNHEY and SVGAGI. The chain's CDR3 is CASSEDRRPEQYF. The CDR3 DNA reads TGTGCCAGCAGTGAAGATAGGAGGCCCGAGCAGTACTTC.

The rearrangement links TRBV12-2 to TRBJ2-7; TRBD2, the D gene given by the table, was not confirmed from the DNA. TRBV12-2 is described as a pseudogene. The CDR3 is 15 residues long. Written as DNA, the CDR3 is TGTGCAAGTCGCTTGAGCGAAGTTCCCCCCTGGGAGCAGTACTTC. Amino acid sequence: CASRLSEVPPWEQYF.

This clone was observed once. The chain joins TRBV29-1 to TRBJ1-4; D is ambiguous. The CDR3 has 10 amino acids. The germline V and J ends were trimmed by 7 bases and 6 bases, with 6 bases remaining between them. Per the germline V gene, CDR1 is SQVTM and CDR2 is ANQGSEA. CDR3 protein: CSGGDEKLFF. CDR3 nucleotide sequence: TGCAGCGGGGGAGATGAAAAACTGTTTTTT.

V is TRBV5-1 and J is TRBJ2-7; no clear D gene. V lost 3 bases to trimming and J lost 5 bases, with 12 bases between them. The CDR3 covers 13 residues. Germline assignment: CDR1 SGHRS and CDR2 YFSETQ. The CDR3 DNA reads TGCGCCAGCAGCTCCTTGGAGTTCCACGAGCAGTACTTC. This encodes CASSSLEFHEQYF.

CDR3 nucleotides: TGTGCCAGCAGTTTAACCAGGGCAAGTTCAGATACGCAGTATTTT. Translation gives CASSLTRASSDTQYF. This rearrangement joins TRBV27 to TRBJ2-3, with D possibly TRBD1 on 5 matching bases. The CDR3 runs to 15 residues. Germline V gene lookup returns CDR1 MNHEY and CDR2 SMNVEV (reference sequence). V shed 2 bases and J shed 4 bases, with 13 bases lying between them.

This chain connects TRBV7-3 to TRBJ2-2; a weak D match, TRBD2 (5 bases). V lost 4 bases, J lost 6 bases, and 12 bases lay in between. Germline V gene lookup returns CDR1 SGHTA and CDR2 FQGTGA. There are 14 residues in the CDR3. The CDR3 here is CASSSGGVSGELFF. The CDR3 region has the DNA TGTGCCAGCAGCTCCGGAGGCGTGTCCGGGGAGCTGTTTTTT.

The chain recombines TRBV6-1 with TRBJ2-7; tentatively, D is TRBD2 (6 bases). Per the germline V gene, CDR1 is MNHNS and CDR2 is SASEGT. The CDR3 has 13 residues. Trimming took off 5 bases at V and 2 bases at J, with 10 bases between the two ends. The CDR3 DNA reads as TGTGCCAGCAGTCTAGCGTTGGCCTACGAGCAGTACTTC. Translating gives CASSLALAYEQYF.

CDR3 nucleotides: TGTGCCAGCAGTTTTTCCGGACAGGGAGTTGACTATGGCTACACCTTC. This sequence encodes CASSFSGQGVDYGYTF. The chain couples TRBV27 to TRBJ1-2, with TRBD1 matching over 8 bases. Germline V lookup: CDR1 MNHEY, CDR2 SMNVEV (reference sequence). The CDR3 has 16 residues. V lost 3 bases to trimming and J lost 3 bases; unmatched junction nucleotides: 9.

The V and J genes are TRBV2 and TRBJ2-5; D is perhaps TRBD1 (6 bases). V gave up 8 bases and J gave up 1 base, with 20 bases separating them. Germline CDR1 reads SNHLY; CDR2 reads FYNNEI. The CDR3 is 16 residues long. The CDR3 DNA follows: TGTGCCAGCCGTAACAGGGACAAACCTTTCCAAGAGACCCAGTACTTC. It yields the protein CASRNRDKPFQETQYF.

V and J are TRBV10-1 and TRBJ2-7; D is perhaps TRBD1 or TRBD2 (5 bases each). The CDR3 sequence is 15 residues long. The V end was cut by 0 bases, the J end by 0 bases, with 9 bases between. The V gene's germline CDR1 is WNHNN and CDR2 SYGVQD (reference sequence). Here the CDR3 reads CASSESGDVSYEQYF. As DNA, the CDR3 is TGCGCCAGCAGTGAGTCCGGGGACGTCTCCTACGAGCAGTACTTC.

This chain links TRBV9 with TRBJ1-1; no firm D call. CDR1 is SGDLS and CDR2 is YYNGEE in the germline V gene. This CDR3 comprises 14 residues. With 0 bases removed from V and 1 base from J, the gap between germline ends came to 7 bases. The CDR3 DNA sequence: TGTGCCAGCAGCGTAGGAGGGAGGAACACTGAAGCTTTCTTT. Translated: CASSVGGRNTEAFF.

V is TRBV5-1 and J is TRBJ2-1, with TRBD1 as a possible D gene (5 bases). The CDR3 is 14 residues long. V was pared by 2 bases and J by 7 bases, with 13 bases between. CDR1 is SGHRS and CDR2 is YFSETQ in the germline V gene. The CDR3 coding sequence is TGCGCCAGCAGCTTTGTTGGGGCTATTAATGAGCAGTTCTTC. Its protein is CASSFVGAINEQFF.